A selection of T cell receptor beta chains follows, all from one sample in a study of T cells in Graves' hyperthyroidism and ophthalmopathy. TCRdb re-derived calls from the multiplex PCR reads in MiXCR, one entry per CDR3 protein. The sample holds 500,000 to 800,000 distinct CDR3 sequences, about 14% seen once. Sequencing was performed on blood. All receptors come from a woman aged 45 to 65 with Graves' ophthalmopathy. The CDR3 runs from the conserved cysteine through the conserved F or W. D genes are given only for firm matches. Clone sizes are given selectively: once, few, many, or a class where the clone is expanded.

v_call: TRBV19; clone_size: NA; j_call: TRBJ2-5; d_call: TRBD2; cdr3_nt: TGTGCCAGTAGTAGGTCTAGCGGATTCCCCTCGGGCGAGACCCAGTACTTC; cdr3_aa: CASSRSSGFPSGETQYF
v_call: TRBV29-1; clone_size: few; j_call: TRBJ2-3; d_call: TRBD1; cdr3_nt: TGCAGCGTTGCGGGACAGGTCACAGATACGCAGTATTTT; cdr3_aa: CSVAGQVTDTQYF
v_call: TRBV28; clone_size: many; j_call: TRBJ1-1; d_call: TRBD1; cdr3_nt: TGTGCCAGCAGGGCAGCACCGGGACAGGGATGGATTGAAGCTTTCTTT; cdr3_aa: CASRAAPGQGWIEAFF
v_call: TRBV5-1; clone_size: many; j_call: TRBJ2-2; d_call: NA; cdr3_nt: TGCGCCAGCAGCCCCCGACAGGCATCCGGGGAGCTGTTTTTT; cdr3_aa: CASSPRQASGELFF
v_call: TRBV6-1; clone_size: NA; j_call: TRBJ2-1; d_call: TRBD2; cdr3_nt: TGTGCCAGCAGTGAAGACAGGGGAATGGGACTAGCGGGAACCATTTACAATGAGCAGTTCTTC; cdr3_aa: CASSEDRGMGLAGTIYNEQFF
v_call: TRBV7-9; clone_size: few; j_call: TRBJ2-5; d_call: NA; cdr3_nt: TGTGCCAGCAGACCTCGCGGGGAGAACCAAGAGACCCAGTACTTC; cdr3_aa: CASRPRGENQETQYF
v_call: TRBV3-1; clone_size: many; j_call: TRBJ2-7; d_call: NA; cdr3_nt: TGTGCCAGCAGCCACGGGGGTCATTACTCCTACGAGCAGTACTTC; cdr3_aa: CASSHGGHYSYEQYF
v_call: TRBV12-3/TRBV12-4; clone_size: many; j_call: TRBJ2-7; d_call: NA; cdr3_nt: TGTGCCAGCAGCCTCGAGACCTACGAGCAGTACTTC; cdr3_aa: CASSLETYEQYF
v_call: TRBV5-1; clone_size: NA; j_call: TRBJ2-1; d_call: NA; cdr3_nt: TGCGCCAGCAGGCACATGGCGGGATCTTTCGGAAATGAGCAGTTCTTC; cdr3_aa: CASRHMAGSFGNEQFF
v_call: TRBV9; clone_size: many; j_call: TRBJ2-1; d_call: TRBD2; cdr3_nt: TGTGCCAGCAGCGAGACTAGCGGGAGAACAAATGAGCAGTTCTTC; cdr3_aa: CASSETSGRTNEQFF
v_call: TRBV29-1; clone_size: many; j_call: TRBJ1-1; d_call: NA; cdr3_nt: TGCAGCGTTGTACGACAGACGAACACTGAAGCTTTCTTT; cdr3_aa: CSVVRQTNTEAFF
v_call: TRBV12-3/TRBV12-4; clone_size: NA; j_call: TRBJ2-1; d_call: TRBD2; cdr3_nt: TGTGCCAGCAGTCCATCTGGGGGGGGGGGTGAGCAGTTCTTC; cdr3_aa: CASSPSGGGGEQFF
v_call: TRBV29-1; clone_size: NA; j_call: TRBJ2-3; d_call: NA; cdr3_nt: TGCAGCGTTGTGGGCGCCACAGATACGCAGTATTTT; cdr3_aa: CSVVGATDTQYF
v_call: TRBV11-2; clone_size: many; j_call: TRBJ2-3; d_call: TRBD2; cdr3_nt: TGTGCCAGCAGCTTAGTTCCGCGGGAGTGGATAGATACGCAGTATTTT; cdr3_aa: CASSLVPREWIDTQYF
v_call: TRBV28; clone_size: many; j_call: TRBJ2-7; d_call: TRBD2; cdr3_nt: TGTGCCAGCAGTTTAGGAAATAGCGGGAGGACCGGGTCCTACGAGCAGTACTTC; cdr3_aa: CASSLGNSGRTGSYEQYF
v_call: TRBV10-3; clone_size: many; j_call: TRBJ1-5; d_call: NA; cdr3_nt: TGTGCCATCAGTGAGTCGATTTTTAGTGGACAGCCCCAGCATTTT; cdr3_aa: CAISESIFSGQPQHF
v_call: TRBV12-3/TRBV12-4; clone_size: NA; j_call: TRBJ2-3; d_call: TRBD1; cdr3_nt: TGTGCCAGCAGCAGACAGGGGAGCCGAGATACGCAGTATTTT; cdr3_aa: CASSRQGSRDTQYF
v_call: TRBV14; clone_size: few; j_call: TRBJ2-1; d_call: TRBD1; cdr3_nt: TGTGCCAGCAGCCCCGGGACAGTTCGAAACAATGAGCAGTTCTTC; cdr3_aa: CASSPGTVRNNEQFF
v_call: TRBV24-1; clone_size: many; j_call: TRBJ2-5; d_call: NA; cdr3_nt: TGTGCCACCAGGCAGGGATCACAAGAGACCCAGTACTTC; cdr3_aa: CATRQGSQETQYF
v_call: TRBV28; clone_size: many; j_call: TRBJ1-5; d_call: NA; cdr3_nt: TGTGCCAGCAGTCCTCGGACAGCCACGCGTAGCAATCAGCCCCAGCATTTT; cdr3_aa: CASSPRTATRSNQPQHF